This T cell receptor (beta chain) was profiled in a study of blood T cells in healthy people across ages. Germline trimming cut 2 bases from V and 6 bases from J; bases unmatched to any gene: 6. CDR1 is SGHNT and CDR2 is YENEEA in the germline V gene. The CDR3 runs 15 residues. Primers used in a second PCR of roughly 6 to 12 cycles were a sample-barcoded 5' primer and a J-beta primer mix. Via MiXCR, TCRdb re-called the 5' RACE reads, giving one row per CDR3 protein. Here the sample spans under 950,000 distinct CDR3 sequences, 22% being singletons. The TCR sequence derives from a man between 65 and 85 years old in good health. The rearrangement uses TRBV11-3 and TRBJ2-1, with TRBD2 identical over 8 bases. What was sequenced was blood. The chain's CDR3 is CASSLMSGSLNEQFF. The CDR3 coding sequence is TGTGCCAGCAGCTTAATGAGCGGGAGTCTCAATGAGCAGTTCTTC.